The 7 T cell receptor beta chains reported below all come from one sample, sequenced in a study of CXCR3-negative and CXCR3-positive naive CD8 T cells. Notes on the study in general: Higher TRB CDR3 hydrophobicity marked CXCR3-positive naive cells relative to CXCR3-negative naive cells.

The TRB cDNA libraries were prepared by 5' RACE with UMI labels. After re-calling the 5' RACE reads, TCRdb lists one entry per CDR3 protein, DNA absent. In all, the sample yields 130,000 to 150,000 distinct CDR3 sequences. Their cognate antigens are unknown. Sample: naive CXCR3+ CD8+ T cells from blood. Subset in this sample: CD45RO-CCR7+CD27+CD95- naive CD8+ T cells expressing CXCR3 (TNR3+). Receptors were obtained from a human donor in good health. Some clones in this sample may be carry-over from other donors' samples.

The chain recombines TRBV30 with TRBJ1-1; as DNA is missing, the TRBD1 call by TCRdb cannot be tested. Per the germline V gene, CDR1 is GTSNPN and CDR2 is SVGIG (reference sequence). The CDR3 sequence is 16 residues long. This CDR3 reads CAWSEGTGGYYSEAFF.

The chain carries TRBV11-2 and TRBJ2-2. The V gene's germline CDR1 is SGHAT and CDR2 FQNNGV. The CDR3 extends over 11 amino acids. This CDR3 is CASSSYGELFF.

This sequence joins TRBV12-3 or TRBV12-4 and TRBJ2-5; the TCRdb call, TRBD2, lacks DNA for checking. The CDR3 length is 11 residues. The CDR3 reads CASTTGLASFF.

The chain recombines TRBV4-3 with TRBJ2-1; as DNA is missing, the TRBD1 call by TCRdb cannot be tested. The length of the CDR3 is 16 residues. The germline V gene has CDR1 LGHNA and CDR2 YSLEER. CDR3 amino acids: CASSHNSGTGFNEQFF.

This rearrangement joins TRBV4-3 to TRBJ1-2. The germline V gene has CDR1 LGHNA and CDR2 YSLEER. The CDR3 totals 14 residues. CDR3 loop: CASSQVGLNYGYTF.

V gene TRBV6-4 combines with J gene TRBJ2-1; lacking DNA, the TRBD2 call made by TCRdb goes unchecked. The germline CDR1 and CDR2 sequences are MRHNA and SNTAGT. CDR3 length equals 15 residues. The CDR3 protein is CASSDQGGGANEQFF.

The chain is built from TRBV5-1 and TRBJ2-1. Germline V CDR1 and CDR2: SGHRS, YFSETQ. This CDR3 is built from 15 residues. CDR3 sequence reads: CASSLVGQPNNEQFF. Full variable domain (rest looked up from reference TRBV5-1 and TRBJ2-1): KAGVTQTPRYLIKTRGQQVTLSCSPISGHRSVSWYQQTPGQGLQFLFEYFSETQRNKGNFPGRFSGRQFSNSRSEMNVSTLELGDSALYLCASSLVGQPNNEQFFGPGTRLTVL.